This T cell receptor beta chain comes out of a study of T cells in tuberculosis. Across the study: IGRA-negative adolescents, IGRA-positive adolescents with latent tuberculosis and adults with active tuberculosis formed this South African cohort.

This clone is a singleton in its sample. CDR3 length equals 15 residues. CDR1 MDHEN and CDR2 SYDVKM come from the germline V gene. J was trimmed by 7 bases and V by 3 bases; bases with no gene match: 11. Produced via immunoSEQ multiplex PCR; TCRdb's table is partial and in-frame only. The sample yields over 35,000 clones, 95% seen once. The sequenced sample consisted of PBMCs. The J gene is TRBJ1-2, the V gene TRBV28; 7 positions agree with TRBD1. The TCR was taken from a donor under 30 with latent tuberculosis or without tuberculosis infection. The CDR3 DNA reads TGTGCCAGCAGTTTTCGGGACAGCCTCTCTGGTGGCTACACCTTC. This codes for CASSFRDSLSGGYTF.